Shown below are 27 T cell receptor beta chains from a single sample sequenced in a study of shared clonotypes between healthy human individuals. Assay: immunoSEQ multiplex PCR; the TCRdb copy retains only in-frame clones and omits some. The sample contains 1.5 million to 2.5 million clones, roughly 94% of which appear only once. Naive CD8 cells lacked CD45RO, underwent positive selection for CCR7 and left out terminally differentiated effector memory CD45RA+ cells. Sequencing used naive CD8+ T cells sorted from blood. The receptors shown here come from a man aged 18 to 29 in good health.

This chain connects TRBV6-5 to TRBJ1-2; D is unresolved. Germline V gene sequence: CDR1 MNHEY, CDR2 SVGAGI. V was cut by 0 bases and J by 8 bases, with 13 bases left in between. This CDR3 has 14 amino acids. The DNA for the CDR3 is TGTGCCAGCAGTTACTCGCCGGGAGAGGAGGGCTACACCTTC. Encoded protein: CASSYSPGEEGYTF.

The chain joins TRBV10-3 to TRBJ2-7; the match to TRBD1 covers 8 bases. The CDR3 runs 15 residues. V lost 3 bases and J lost 2; bases outside the gene matches: 6. The V gene's germline CDR1 is ENHRY and CDR2 SYGVKD. CDR3: CAISEGQGTPYEQYF. CDR3 DNA sequence: TGTGCCATCAGTGAAGGACAGGGAACACCCTACGAGCAGTACTTC.

In regard to this clone: One junction end does not reproduce the germline sequence, and a read error may be involved. The chain carries TRBV28 and TRBJ2-7; a possible D gene is TRBD1 (6 bases). The CDR3 consists of 13 residues. Germline V gene data show CDR1 as MDHEN and CDR2 as SYDVKM. The CDR3 loop is CASRVQGSSEQYF. Written as DNA, the CDR3 is TGTGCCAGCAGGGTACAGGGCTCCTCCGAGCAGTACTTC.

V usage is TRBV7-2 and J usage is TRBJ2-3, with TRBD2 as a possible D gene (6 bases). The germline V gene has CDR1 SGHTA and CDR2 FQGNSA. V lost 4 bases to trimming and J lost 9 bases, with 20 bases between them. The length of the CDR3 is 15 residues. The CDR3 DNA is TGTGCCAGCAGCTCGGGGGACTTTCTGGAGTACACGCAGTATTTT. Its protein is CASSSGDFLEYTQYF.

Comment on this clone: Other DNA sequences in this specimen translate into the identical CDR3. V gene TRBV4-3 combines with J gene TRBJ2-7; 8 bases line up with TRBD2. Per germline, CDR1 LGHNA and CDR2 YSLEER. J gave up 3 bases and V 0 bases, and 4 bases lay outside the gene matches. The CDR3 runs to 15 residues. CDR3 sequence: CASSQDLGRGYEQYF. In DNA form, the CDR3 reads TGCGCCAGCAGCCAAGATCTCGGGAGGGGCTACGAGCAGTACTTC.

The chain is built from TRBV5-6 and TRBJ2-2; 7 bases line up with TRBD1. From germline, CDR1 is SGHDT and CDR2 YYEEEE. Trimming cost V 2 bases and J 5 bases; bases outside gene matches: 6. This CDR3 spans 15 amino acids. The CDR3 DNA is TGTGCCAGCAGCTTACAGGGGAGAGGTACCGGGGAGCTGTTTTTT. Its protein product is CASSLQGRGTGELFF. The entire variable domain, with the rest obtained from reference TRBV5-6 and TRBJ2-2, is as follows: DAGVTQSPTHLIKTRGQQVTLRCSPKSGHDTVSWYQQALGQGPQFIFQYYEEEERQRGNFPDRFSGHQFPNYSSELNVNALLLGDSALYLCASSLQGRGTGELFFGEGSRLTVL.

The chain combines TRBV7-9 with TRBJ1-1; 7 nucleotides match TRBD1. CDR1 is SEHNR and CDR2 is FQNEAQ in the germline V gene (reference sequence). V trimming: 5 bases; J trimming: 4 bases; junction bases outside the gene matches: 13. This CDR3 spans 16 amino acids. CDR3 nucleotides: TGTGCCAGCAGCCCCCCAAAGGGGGCAACGAGCACTGAAGCTTTCTTT. It codes for CASSPPKGATSTEAFF.

The chain uses TRBV6-1 and TRBJ1-5; weak D call: TRBD1 (5 bases). Germline CDR1 is MNHNS and CDR2 is SASEGT. The CDR3 is 20 amino acids. Trimming removed 2 bases from V and 4 bases from J, with 27 bases in between. The CDR3 DNA reads TGTGCCAGCAGTGAAACGCCGGGCAGGGCGGTTGGAGGAAAAAATCAGCCCCAGCATTTT. This encodes CASSETPGRAVGGKNQPQHF.

The chain employs TRBV5-1 and TRBJ2-5; 8 bases fit TRBD2. The CDR3 sequence is 16 residues long. Germline lookup yields CDR1 SGHRS and CDR2 YFSETQ. Losses at the gene ends were 4 bases for V and 1 base for J; bases not matched to a gene: 9. CDR3 region: CASSPVGRGAQETQYF. As DNA, the CDR3 is TGCGCCAGCAGCCCGGTTGGGCGGGGGGCCCAAGAGACCCAGTACTTC.

V is TRBV5-6 and J is TRBJ2-7; D ambiguous. Trimming stripped 4 bases from V and 5 bases from J, with 13 bases between. This CDR3 is built from 13 residues. Per germline, CDR1 SGHDT and CDR2 YYEEEE. In DNA, the CDR3 is TGTGCCAGCAGCCCCATGTTATTCGACGAGCAGTACTTC. Protein product: CASSPMLFDEQYF.

The CDR3 protein is CASSPTTQGFDTQYF. CDR3 bases: TGTGCCAGCAGCCCCACGACCCAAGGGTTCGATACGCAGTATTTT. This rearrangement joins TRBV11-2 to TRBJ2-3; D remains unclear. The CDR3 extends over 15 amino acids. CDR1 and CDR2 from the germline V gene are SGHAT and FQNNGV. V lost 5 bases to trimming and J lost 6 bases, with 18 bases between them.

The rearrangement joins TRBV4-3 to TRBJ1-2, with D tentatively TRBD1 (6 bases). Germline CDR1 and CDR2: LGHNA and YSLEER. The V and J ends lost 0 bases and 7 bases respectively, with 18 bases between them. The CDR3 has 16 residues. As DNA, the CDR3 is TGCGCCAGCAGCCAAGACTCCGACCCAGGGGACTCTGGCTACACCTTC. It specifies CASSQDSDPGDSGYTF.

This clone is a singleton in its sample. Germline is not matched at one junction end, which may reflect a read error. Other DNA sequences in this sample translate to the same CDR3. The chain uses TRBV19 and TRBJ2-1, with D possibly TRBD1 on 5 matching bases. This CDR3 contains 12 residues. CDR1 LNHDA and CDR2 SQIVND come from the germline V gene (reference sequence). The CDR3 loop reads CASSIGVNEQFF. DNA of the CDR3: TGTGCCAGTAGCATAGGGGTTAATGAGCAGTTCTTC.

The rearrangement links TRBV11-2 to TRBJ2-1, with D unresolved. CDR1 is SGHAT and CDR2 is FQNNGV in the germline V gene. The CDR3 is 11 residues long. V dropped 5 bases and J dropped 8 bases, with 7 bases sitting between them. The CDR3 DNA sequence: TGTGCCAGCAGCCAGGACGATGAGCAGTTCTTC. It encodes CASSQDDEQFF.

This chain uses TRBV27 with TRBJ2-5; D gene uncertain. The CDR3 has 13 amino acids. Looked up from germline, CDR1 is MNHEY and CDR2 is SMNVEV (reference sequence). Trimming shortened V by 6 bases and J by 5 bases, and 13 bases separated the two germline ends. CDR3 nucleotides: TGTGCCAGCAGCCCCGGTTTGGGGGAGACCCAGTACTTC. Translating gives CASSPGLGETQYF.

This clone appeared a single time. The chain combines TRBV7-2 with TRBJ1-2; a possible D gene is TRBD1 (6 bases). V was pared by 5 bases and J by 5 bases, with 12 bases between. The length of the CDR3 is 13 residues. CDR1 is SGHTA, CDR2 FQGNSA, per germline. The CDR3 reads CASSQGSLYGYTF. As DNA, the CDR3 is TGTGCCAGCAGCCAGGGGTCCTTATATGGCTACACCTTC. The whole variable domain, remainder taken from reference TRBV7-2 and TRBJ1-2, is GAGVSQSPSNKVTEKGKDVELRCDPISGHTALYWYRQSLGQGLEFLIYFQGNSAPDKSGLPSDRFSAERTGGSVSTLTIQRTQQEDSAVYLCASSQGSLYGYTFGSGTRLTVV.

This clone has just one count. The chain employs TRBV28 and TRBJ2-5; possible D gene TRBD2, 7 bases. The V and J ends lost 6 bases and 5 bases respectively, with 22 bases between them. CDR3 length: 16 amino acids. Germline loops: CDR1 MDHEN, CDR2 SYDVKM. As DNA, the CDR3 is TGTGCCAGCAGCTTGCCCGAGGGGGAGGGGTTTGAGACCCAGTACTTC. Its translation: CASSLPEGEGFETQYF.

V is TRBV6-1 and J is TRBJ2-1; D is perhaps TRBD1 (5 bases). V was clipped by 5 bases and J by 2 bases, with 10 bases between them. Germline values: CDR1 MNHNS, CDR2 SASEGT. The CDR3 spans 14 residues. CDR3 residues: CASSRQMPYNEQFF. In DNA, the CDR3 is TGTGCCAGCAGTCGACAGATGCCCTACAATGAGCAGTTCTTC.

This rearrangement joins TRBV15 to TRBJ2-7; D is uncertain. Germline V lookup: CDR1 LNHNV, CDR2 YYDKDF (reference sequence). Trimming shortened V by 1 base and J by 0 bases, and 10 bases separated the two germline ends. The CDR3 contains 15 residues. The CDR3 coding sequence is TGTGCCACCAGCAGAGTCGCCGACAACTCCTACGAGCAGTACTTC. This codes for CATSRVADNSYEQYF.

This rearrangement joins TRBV7-9 to TRBJ2-2; no clear D gene. Trimming took 5 bases from V and 6 from J, leaving 7 bases between them. Germline assignment: CDR1 SEHNR and CDR2 FQNEAQ (reference sequence). The CDR3 contains 12 residues. CDR3 DNA: TGTGCCAGCAGCCAAGAACCCGGGGAGCTGTTTTTT. As protein: CASSQEPGELFF.

The chain has TRBV6-5 and TRBJ2-1; TRBD2 aligns across 8 bases. Germline V CDR1 and CDR2: MNHEY, SVGAGI. The CDR3 has 14 residues. V shed 6 bases and J 5 bases; nucleotides not matched to a gene: 6. The DNA of the CDR3 is TGTGCCAGCAGCGCCGGGGGGGAGAACAATGAGCAGTTCTTC. Its protein is CASSAGGENNEQFF.

V gene TRBV6-5 combines with J gene TRBJ2-7, with 13 bases aligning to TRBD2. The J segment lost 2 bases and the V segment lost 4 bases, leaving 2 bases of the junction unmatched. Germline V gene data show CDR1 as MNHEY and CDR2 as SVGAGI. The CDR3 has 15 amino acids. CDR3 loop: CASSSGTSGAYEQYF. DNA of the CDR3: TGTGCCAGCAGTTCAGGGACTAGCGGGGCCTACGAGCAGTACTTC.

The chain has TRBV7-3 and TRBJ2-3, with no clear D. Trimming removed 2 bases at V and 4 bases at J, with 13 bases between. CDR1 and CDR2 (germline): SGHTA, FQGTGA. The CDR3 runs to 15 residues. CDR3 in amino acids: CASSLLPPSADTQYF. CDR3 coding DNA: TGTGCCAGCAGCTTATTACCACCGAGTGCAGATACGCAGTATTTT.

This chain uses TRBV2 with TRBJ1-2; D gene unclear. The CDR3 extends over 11 amino acids. The V end lost 6 bases, the J end lost 8 bases, and 10 bases lay between the germline ends. From germline, CDR1 is SNHLY and CDR2 FYNNEI. In nucleotides, the CDR3 is TGTGCCAGCAGCTGGGCAGGCGGCTACACCTTC. Translation gives CASSWAGGYTF.

The CDR3: CASSLRLGSSYEQYF. CDR3 coding DNA: TGTGCCAGCAGTTTGCGGCTGGGTAGCTCCTACGAGCAGTACTTC. The chain links TRBV27 to TRBJ2-7; no definite D call. The V end was cut by 3 bases, the J end by 0 bases, with 12 bases between. CDR3 size: 15 residues. In germline, CDR1 is MNHEY, CDR2 SMNVEV (reference sequence).

The chain couples TRBV5-1 to TRBJ2-7, with no clear D. The CDR3 has 14 residues. V lost 0 bases and J lost 5, with 12 bases in between. CDR1 and CDR2 from the germline V gene are SGHRS and YFSETQ. This CDR3 is CASSLAGRNNEQYF. DNA for the CDR3: TGCGCCAGCAGCTTGGCCGGTAGGAATAACGAGCAGTACTTC.

About this clone itself: At the DNA level, this CDR3 is encoded by other sequences in the same sample as well. The chain joins TRBV28 to TRBJ1-1; 8 bases align to TRBD1. Per the germline V gene, CDR1 is MDHEN and CDR2 is SYDVKM. The CDR3 has 14 amino acids. V lost 3 bases and J lost 2; bases outside the gene matches: 2. The CDR3 DNA reads as TGTGCCAGCAGTTTGACAGGGGTAAACACTGAAGCTTTCTTT. Residues: CASSLTGVNTEAFF.